Shown below are 21 T cell receptor beta chains from a single sample sequenced in a study of OX40 agonist ivuxolimab in advanced cancers. The repertoire was sequenced with immunoSEQ multiplex PCR; TCRdb's copy has only in-frame clones and lacks some. The data contain 60,000 or so clones, approximately 82% of them singletons. Specimen: CD4+ or CD8+ T cells sorted from blood, collected in a trial of the OX40 agonist ivuxolimab. The receptors derive from an adult with an advanced solid tumor such as melanoma, head and neck, liver or kidney cancer.

This chain connects TRBV7-2 to TRBJ2-7; D gene uncertain. V was clipped by 2 bases and J by 4 bases, with 15 bases between them. The CDR3 loop spans 15 amino acids. Germline lookup yields CDR1 SGHTA and CDR2 FQGNSA. The CDR3 region has the DNA TGTGCCAGCAGCTTAAGGACGTCTCGGCAGTACGAGCAGTACTTC. As protein: CASSLRTSRQYEQYF. The entire variable domain, with the rest obtained from reference TRBV7-2 and TRBJ2-7, is as follows: GAGVSQSPSNKVTEKGKDVELRCDPISGHTALYWYRQSLGQGLEFLIYFQGNSAPDKSGLPSDRFSAERTGGSVSTLTIQRTQQEDSAVYLCASSLRTSRQYEQYFGPGTRLTVT.

This chain connects TRBV12-5 to TRBJ2-7; D uncertain. The length of the CDR3 is 14 residues. The V and J ends lost 2 bases and 1 base respectively, with 9 bases between them. Germline V gene sequence: CDR1 LGHNT, CDR2 FRNRAP. The chain's CDR3 is CASGLCPESYEQYF. In DNA form, the CDR3 reads TGTGCTAGTGGTTTGTGTCCAGAGTCCTACGAGCAGTACTTC.

The chain couples TRBV19 to TRBJ2-7; D remains ambiguous. This CDR3 comprises 14 residues. Germline CDR1 and CDR2: LNHDA and SQIVND (reference sequence). With 8 bases removed from V and 1 base from J, the gap between germline ends came to 15 bases. CDR3 bases: TGTGCCAGTCGAGATAGAACAGATTCCTACGAGCAGTACTTC. Its protein is CASRDRTDSYEQYF.

The gene calls are TRBV11-3 and TRBJ2-5, with D tentatively TRBD2 (5 bases). The CDR3 runs 14 residues. V lost 4 bases, J lost 4 bases, and 13 bases lay in between. The germline V gene has CDR1 SGHNT and CDR2 YENEEA. CDR3 bases: TGTGCCAGCAGCTCTCGGACTGGGCGAGAGACCCAGTACTTC. This codes for CASSSRTGRETQYF.

The sample holds one count of this clone. V usage is TRBV5-6 and J usage is TRBJ1-6; possible D gene TRBD1, 5 bases. CDR1 SGHDT and CDR2 YYEEEE come from the germline V gene. Trimming pared 6 bases from V and 5 bases from J, leaving 15 bases between. CDR3 length: 15 residues. CDR3 sequence: CASMRDGRNNSPLHF. For the CDR3, the DNA is TGTGCCAGCATGCGGGACGGGAGAAATAATTCACCCCTCCACTTT.

V and J are TRBV11-2 and TRBJ2-7, with D unclear. The CDR3 is made up of 16 amino acids. CDR1 and CDR2 (germline): SGHAT, FQNNGV. V lost 1 base to trimming and J lost 2 bases, with 15 bases between them. CDR3: CASSLGPSSPPYEQYF. In nucleotides, the CDR3 is TGTGCCAGCAGCTTAGGCCCCTCGTCTCCTCCCTACGAGCAGTACTTC.

The chain recombines TRBV2 with TRBJ2-3; TRBD2 agrees at 13 bases. This CDR3 has 16 amino acids. V was pared by 6 bases and J by 2 bases, with 5 bases of the junction left unmatched. Germline-derived CDR1 and CDR2 are SNHLY and FYNNEI. CDR3 sequence reads: CASRTGLAGYTDTQYF. The DNA of the CDR3 is TGTGCCAGCAGAACGGGACTAGCGGGATACACAGATACGCAGTATTTT.

The chain joins TRBV7-2 to TRBJ2-2; D is unresolved. Looked up from germline, CDR1 is SGHTA and CDR2 is FQGNSA. V lost 5 bases, J lost 6 bases, and 10 bases lay in between. This CDR3 is 13 amino acids long. This CDR3 is CASSIQYPGELFF. In nucleotides, the CDR3 is TGTGCCAGCAGCATTCAGTATCCCGGGGAGCTGTTTTTT.

The chain has TRBV4-1 and TRBJ1-5; tentatively, D is TRBD1 (6 bases). Germline-derived CDR1 and CDR2 are MGHRA and YSYEKL. V lost 4 bases to trimming and J lost 0 bases, with 10 bases between them. The CDR3 is made up of 15 amino acids. DNA for the CDR3: TGCGCCAGCAGCCCTGACAGGAATAGCAATCAGCCCCAGCATTTT. It codes for CASSPDRNSNQPQHF.

This clone has just a few counts. CDR3 bases: TGTGCCAGCACCTGGACTAGCACAACCTACGAGCAGTACTTC. This translates into CASTWTSTTYEQYF. This chain joins TRBV6-6 and TRBJ2-7; 8 bases map to TRBD2. The V and J ends lost 7 bases and 2 bases, in that order; junction bases with no gene match: 7. The CDR3 spans 14 residues. CDR1 is MNHNY and CDR2 is SVGAGI in the germline V gene (reference sequence).

The V and J genes are TRBV7-2 and TRBJ2-5; D remains unclear. V was shortened by 1 base and J by 3 bases, with 6 bases between the two germline ends. The length of the CDR3 is 13 residues. Germline CDR1 is SGHTA and CDR2 is FQGNSA. The CDR3 spells CASSLVSKETQYF. As DNA, the CDR3 is TGTGCCAGCAGCTTAGTGTCCAAAGAGACCCAGTACTTC.

Of note for this clone: The junction differs from germline at one of its ends, possibly a read error. The chain links TRBV7-7 to TRBJ2-1, with 10 bases fitting TRBD2. CDR1 SSHAT and CDR2 FNYEAQ come from the germline V gene (reference sequence). This CDR3 comprises 15 residues. The CDR3 loop is CASSFGLAGVNEQFF. The CDR3 DNA follows: TGTGCTAGCAGCTTCGGTCTAGCGGGAGTTAATGAGCAGTTCTTC.

This rearrangement joins TRBV29-1 to TRBJ2-5, with 7 positions matching TRBD1. J gave up 4 bases and V 7 bases, and 12 bases lay outside the gene matches. The CDR3 has 14 amino acids. Germline V gene data show CDR1 as SQVTM and CDR2 as ANQGSEA. Here the CDR3 reads CSADQGDRGETQYF. For the CDR3, the DNA is TGCAGCGCGGATCAGGGGGACCGAGGAGAGACCCAGTACTTC. Looking up the rest from reference TRBV29-1 and TRBJ2-5 gives the full variable domain: SAVISQKPSRDICQRGTSLTIQCQVDSQVTMMFWYRQQPGQSLTLIATANQGSEATYESGFVIDKFPISRPNLTFSTLTVSNMSPEDSSIYLCSADQGDRGETQYFGPGTRLLVL.

The chain uses TRBV9 and TRBJ2-7; D remains unclear. Trimming took off 0 bases at V and 0 bases at J, with 10 bases between the two ends. The CDR3 spans 15 residues. CDR1 is SGDLS, CDR2 YYNGEE, per germline. The CDR3 bases are TGTGCCAGCAGCGTAGGCGGAGCTGGCTCCTACGAGCAGTACTTC. Translating gives CASSVGGAGSYEQYF.

V is TRBV2 and J is TRBJ2-1; D might be TRBD2 (6 bases). CDR1 SNHLY and CDR2 FYNNEI come from the germline V gene. The CDR3 length is 14 residues. Trimming stripped 5 bases from V and 9 bases from J, with 17 bases between. The CDR3 spells CASSFSTAGSEQFF. The CDR3 DNA reads TGTGCCAGCAGTTTCTCCACGGCGGGGAGTGAGCAGTTCTTC.

V is TRBV11-3 and J is TRBJ2-5; D is undetermined. From germline, CDR1 is SGHNT and CDR2 YENEEA. Trimming removed 5 bases at V and 3 bases at J, with 7 bases between. There are 12 residues in the CDR3. Written as DNA, the CDR3 is TGTGCCAGCAGCAACCGGGAAGAGACCCAGTACTTC. Its translation is CASSNREETQYF.

The chain carries TRBV5-1 and TRBJ1-6, with no clear D. In germline, CDR1 is SGHRS, CDR2 YFSETQ. Deletions cut 4 bases from V and 9 bases from J, with 14 bases between. CDR3 length: 14 residues. Written as DNA, the CDR3 is TGCGCCAGCAGCGTTGATCCGTCGGGTTCACCCCTCCACTTT. It yields the protein CASSVDPSGSPLHF.

The chain has TRBV27 and TRBJ2-1; D is perhaps TRBD1 or TRBD2 (6 bases each). Germline loops: CDR1 MNHEY, CDR2 SMNVEV (reference sequence). V was cut by 8 bases and J by 6 bases, with 17 bases left in between. The CDR3 loop spans 14 amino acids. The CDR3 region is CASGGQWNGNEQFF. CDR3 in DNA: TGTGCCAGCGGGGGGCAGTGGAATGGCAATGAGCAGTTCTTC.

The rearrangement links TRBV7-2 to TRBJ2-5; 9 bases are a match to TRBD1. Germline CDR1 is SGHTA and CDR2 is FQGNSA. J gave up 11 bases and V 4 bases, and 11 bases lay outside the gene matches. The CDR3 spans 14 residues. The CDR3 DNA reads as TGTGCCAGCAGCTCCCCCCCGGACAGGGGAGAGCAGTACTTC. Residues: CASSSPPDRGEQYF.

A few counts support this clone. V and J are TRBV11-2 and TRBJ1-2; D remains unclear. The germline gives CDR1 SGHAT, CDR2 FQNNGV. The V gene lost 5 bases and the J gene lost 4 bases, with 11 bases spanning the gap. The length of the CDR3 is 13 residues. CDR3 amino acids: CASSPTRGYGYTF. The DNA for the CDR3 is TGTGCCAGCAGCCCCACGCGGGGCTATGGCTACACCTTC.

Only one count was recorded for this clone. The V and J genes are TRBV15 and TRBJ2-1; 8 nucleotides align to TRBD2. The trim removed 5 bases at V and 0 bases at J, leaving 3 bases unmatched. The germline V gene has CDR1 LNHNV and CDR2 YYDKDF (reference sequence). This CDR3 has 15 residues. CDR3 DNA: TGTGCCACCAGCTGGAGCGGGAGCTCCTACAATGAGCAGTTCTTC. Its translation: CATSWSGSSYNEQFF.